This T cell receptor (beta chain) was documented in a study of OX40 agonist ivuxolimab in advanced cancers. Overall study: Six ivuxolimab dose levels, 0.01 to 10 mg/kg, were given intravenously every 2 weeks. Study conclusions and caveats: Averaged across samples, CD8+ T cells carried more expanded clones than CD4+ did.

Germline V gene sequence: CDR1 SGHDT, CDR2 YYEEEE. The V gene lost 0 bases and the J gene lost 5 bases, with 5 bases spanning the gap. This CDR3 spans 12 amino acids. Profiling relied on immunoSEQ multiplex PCR, and the TCRdb table lists in-frame clones only, not all of them. The table has more than 40,000 clones, roughly 80% seen once. Turning to this clone: The antigen is unknown.

Patients had blood sampled at baseline and again on cycle 4 day 1 and cycle 7 day 1. The chain combines TRBV5-6 with TRBJ1-1; the D is unclear. This TCR was sampled from an adult with an advanced solid tumor such as melanoma, head and neck, liver or kidney cancer. Sequences were derived from CD4+ or CD8+ T cells sorted from blood, sampled in a trial of the OX40 agonist ivuxolimab. The CDR3 DNA sequence: TGTGCCAGCAGCTTGGTAGATACTGAAGCTTTCTTT. It translates to CASSLVDTEAFF.